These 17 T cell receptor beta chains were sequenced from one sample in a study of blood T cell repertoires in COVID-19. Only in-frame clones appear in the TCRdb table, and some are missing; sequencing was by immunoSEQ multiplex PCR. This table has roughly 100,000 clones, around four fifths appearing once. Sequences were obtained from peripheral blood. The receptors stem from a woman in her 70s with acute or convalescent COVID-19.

The chain's CDR3 is CASSGTATQQETQYF. CDR3 DNA sequence: TGTGCCAGCAGCGGGACAGCGACCCAGCAAGAGACCCAGTACTTC. This chain joins TRBV7-9 and TRBJ2-5; 7 positions agree with TRBD1. Germline V gene sequence: CDR1 SEHNR, CDR2 FQNEAQ (reference sequence). The trim removed 5 bases at V and 2 bases at J, leaving 8 bases unmatched. This CDR3 has 15 residues. The full variable domain, completed using reference TRBV7-9 and TRBJ2-5, is DTGVSQNPRHKITKRGQNVTFRCDPISEHNRLYWYRQTLGQGPEFLTYFQNEAQLEKSRLLSDRFSAERPKGSFSTLEIQRTEQGDSAMYLCASSGTATQQETQYFGPGTRLLVL.

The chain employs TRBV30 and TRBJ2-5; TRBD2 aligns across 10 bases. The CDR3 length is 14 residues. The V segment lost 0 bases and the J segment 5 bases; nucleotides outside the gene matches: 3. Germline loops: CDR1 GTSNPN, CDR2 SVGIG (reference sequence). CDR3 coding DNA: TGTGCCTGGAGTGTAGCGGGGGGGTGGGAGACCCAGTACTTC. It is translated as CAWSVAGGWETQYF. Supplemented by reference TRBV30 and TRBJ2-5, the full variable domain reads SQTIHQWPATLVQPVGSPLSLECTVEGTSNPNLYWYRQAAGRGLQLLFYSVGIGQISSEVPQNLSASRPQDRQFILSSKKLLLSDSGFYLCAWSVAGGWETQYFGPGTRLLVL.

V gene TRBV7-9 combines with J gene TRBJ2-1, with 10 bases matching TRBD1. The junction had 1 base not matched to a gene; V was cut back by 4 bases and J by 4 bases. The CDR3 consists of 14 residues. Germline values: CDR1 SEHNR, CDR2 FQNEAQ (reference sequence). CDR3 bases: TGTGCCAGCAGCTGGGACAGGGGATACAATGAGCAGTTCTTC. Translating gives CASSWDRGYNEQFF.

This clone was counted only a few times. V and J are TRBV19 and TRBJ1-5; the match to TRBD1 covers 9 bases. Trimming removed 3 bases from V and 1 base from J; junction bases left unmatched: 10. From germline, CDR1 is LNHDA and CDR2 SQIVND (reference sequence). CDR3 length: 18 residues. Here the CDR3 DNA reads TGTGCCAGTAGTATCCCGCCCGGGACAGGGAAGAGCAATCAGCCCCAGCATTTT. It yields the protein CASSIPPGTGKSNQPQHF.

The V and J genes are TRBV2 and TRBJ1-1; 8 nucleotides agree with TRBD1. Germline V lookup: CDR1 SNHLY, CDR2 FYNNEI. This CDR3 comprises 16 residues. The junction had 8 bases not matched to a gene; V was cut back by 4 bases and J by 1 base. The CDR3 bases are TGTGCCAGCAGTGTGGTGACAGGGGCGACGAACACTGAAGCTTTCTTT. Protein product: CASSVVTGATNTEAFF.

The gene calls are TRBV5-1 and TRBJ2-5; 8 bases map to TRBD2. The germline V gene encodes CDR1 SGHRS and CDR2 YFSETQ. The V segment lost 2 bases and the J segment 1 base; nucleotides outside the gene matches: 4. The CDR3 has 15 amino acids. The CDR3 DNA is TGCGCCAGCAGCTTCGGGGGGGAGCCCCAAGAGACCCAGTACTTC. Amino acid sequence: CASSFGGEPQETQYF.

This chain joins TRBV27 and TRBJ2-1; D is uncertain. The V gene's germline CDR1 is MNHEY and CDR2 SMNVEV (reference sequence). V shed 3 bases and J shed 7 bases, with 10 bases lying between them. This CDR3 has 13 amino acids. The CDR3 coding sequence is TGTGCCAGCAGTTTTAGCAAGTTGAATGAGCAGTTCTTC. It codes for CASSFSKLNEQFF.

The CDR3 bases are TGTGCCAGCAGCCAGGGCCTAATGAACACTGAAGCTTTCTTT. This translates into CASSQGLMNTEAFF. This chain connects TRBV5-5 to TRBJ1-1; a weak D match, TRBD1 (5 bases). Deletions cut 4 bases from V and 0 bases from J, with 10 bases between. Per the germline V gene, CDR1 is SGHKS and CDR2 is YYEKEE (reference sequence). This CDR3 is built from 14 residues.

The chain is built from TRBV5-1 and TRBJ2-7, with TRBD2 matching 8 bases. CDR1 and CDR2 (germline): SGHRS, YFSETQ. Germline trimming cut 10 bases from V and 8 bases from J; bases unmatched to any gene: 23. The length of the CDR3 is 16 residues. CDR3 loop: CACLSRRGGRGGQQYF. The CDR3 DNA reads TGCGCCTGCTTGAGCCGTCGGGGGGGCCGGGGGGGGCAGCAGTACTTC.

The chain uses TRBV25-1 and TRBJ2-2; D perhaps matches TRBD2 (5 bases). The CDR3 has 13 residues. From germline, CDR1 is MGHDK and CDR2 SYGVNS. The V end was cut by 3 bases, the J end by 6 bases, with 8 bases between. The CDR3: CASSDRGPGELFF. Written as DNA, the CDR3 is TGTGCCAGCAGTGATCGAGGGCCCGGGGAGCTGTTTTTT.

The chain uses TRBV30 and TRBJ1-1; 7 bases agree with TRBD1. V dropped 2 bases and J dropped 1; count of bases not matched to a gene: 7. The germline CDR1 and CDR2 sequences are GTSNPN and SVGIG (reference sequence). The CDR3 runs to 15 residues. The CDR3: CAWSPPGTANTEAFF. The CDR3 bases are TGTGCCTGGAGTCCCCCCGGGACAGCGAACACTGAAGCTTTCTTT.

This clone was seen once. CDR3 in amino acids: CASSPFLGRNYGYTF. In DNA form, the CDR3 reads TGTGCCAGCAGCCCCTTCCTCGGTCGAAACTATGGCTACACCTTC. J is TRBJ1-2 and V is TRBV14; no reliable D call. Germline assignment: CDR1 SGHDN and CDR2 FVKESK. Trimming took off 4 bases at V and 2 bases at J, with 14 bases between the two ends. The CDR3 is 15 amino acids.

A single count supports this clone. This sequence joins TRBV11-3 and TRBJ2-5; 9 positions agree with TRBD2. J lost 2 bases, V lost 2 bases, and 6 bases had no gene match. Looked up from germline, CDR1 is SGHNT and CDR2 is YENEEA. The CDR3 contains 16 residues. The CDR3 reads CASSLSSGGSQETQYF. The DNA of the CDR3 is TGTGCCAGCAGCTTATCCAGCGGGGGGTCTCAAGAGACCCAGTACTTC. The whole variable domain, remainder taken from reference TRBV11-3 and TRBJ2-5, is EAGVVQSPRYKIIEKKQPVAFWCNPISGHNTLYWYLQNLGQGPELLIRYENEEAVDDSQLPKDRFSAERLKGVDSTLKIQPAELGDSAVYLCASSLSSGGSQETQYFGPGTRLLVL.

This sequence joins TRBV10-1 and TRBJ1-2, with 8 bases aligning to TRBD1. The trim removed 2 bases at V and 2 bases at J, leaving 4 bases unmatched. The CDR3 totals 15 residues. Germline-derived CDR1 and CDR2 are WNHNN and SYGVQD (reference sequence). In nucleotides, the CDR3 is TGCGCCAGCAGTGAGGAGACAGGGGTGAACTATGGCTACACCTTC. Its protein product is CASSEETGVNYGYTF.

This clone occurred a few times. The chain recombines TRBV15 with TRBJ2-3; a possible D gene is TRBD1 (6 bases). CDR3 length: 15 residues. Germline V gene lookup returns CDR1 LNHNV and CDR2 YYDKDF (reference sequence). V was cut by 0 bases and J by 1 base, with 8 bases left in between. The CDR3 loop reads CATSRDRGGTDTQYF. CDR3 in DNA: TGTGCCACCAGCAGAGACAGGGGAGGCACAGATACGCAGTATTTT.

The CDR3 nucleotides are TGTGCCAGTGAACCGGGGACAGGGTCGCTCACTGAAGCTTTCTTT. The encoded protein is CASEPGTGSLTEAFF. The chain is built from TRBV11-2 and TRBJ1-1; 9 bases are shared with TRBD1. The CDR3 runs 15 residues. Germline CDR1 and CDR2: SGHAT and FQNNGV. V trimming: 9 bases; J trimming: 4 bases; junction bases outside the gene matches: 12.

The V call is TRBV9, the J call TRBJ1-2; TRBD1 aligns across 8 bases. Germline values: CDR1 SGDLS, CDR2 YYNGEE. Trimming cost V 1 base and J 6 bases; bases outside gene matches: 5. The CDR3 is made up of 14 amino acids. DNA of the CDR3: TGTGCCAGCAGCGTACTCCCAGGGGGCAATGGCTACACCTTC. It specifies CASSVLPGGNGYTF.